The clone carrying this T cell receptor (beta chain) showed up just a few times. Time point in this sample: patch test 3, about 24 weeks after DPC sensitization. As to treatment: therapeutic diphenylcyclopropenone sensitization with weekly scalp DPC. The data were taken from a study of human T cells and chemical hapten exposure. CDR3 length equals 15 residues. The ends lost 4 bases at V and 7 bases at J; junction bases unmatched: 5. Germline loops: CDR1 SGHAT, CDR2 FQNNGV. One entry per CDR3 protein, called by TCRdb with MiXCR from the RACE reads. The sample includes approximately 90,000 distinct CDR3 sequences, roughly 27% of them seen just once.

The J gene is TRBJ2-1, the V gene TRBV11-2, with 12 bases matching TRBD2. Source: whole blood, taken in connection with sensitization to the hapten diphenylcyclopropenone (DPC). This sequence originates from a man aged 35 to 55 with alopecia areata. Some clones in this sample may be carry-over from other donors' samples. CDR3 sequence reads: CASSYLAGGPNEQFF. Written as DNA, the CDR3 is TGTGCCAGCAGCTATCTAGCGGGAGGGCCAAATGAGCAGTTCTTC.